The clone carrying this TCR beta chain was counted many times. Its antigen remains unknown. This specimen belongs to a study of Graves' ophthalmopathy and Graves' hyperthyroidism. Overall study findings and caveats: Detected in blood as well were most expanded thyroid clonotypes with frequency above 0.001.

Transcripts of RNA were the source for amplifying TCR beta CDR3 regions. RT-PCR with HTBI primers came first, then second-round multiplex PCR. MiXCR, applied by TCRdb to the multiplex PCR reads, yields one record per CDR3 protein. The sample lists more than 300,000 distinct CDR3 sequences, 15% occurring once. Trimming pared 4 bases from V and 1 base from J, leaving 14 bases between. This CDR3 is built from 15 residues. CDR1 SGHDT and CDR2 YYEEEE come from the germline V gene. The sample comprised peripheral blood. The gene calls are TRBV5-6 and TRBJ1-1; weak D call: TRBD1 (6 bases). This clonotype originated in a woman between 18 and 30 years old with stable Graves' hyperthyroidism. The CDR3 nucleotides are TGTGCCAGCAGCCCCGGGCCAGGGGAGAACACTGAAGCTTTCTTT. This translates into CASSPGPGENTEAFF.